What follows describes a single TCR beta chain. Both iRepertoire HTBI primers and Arm-PCR of CDR3 regions were used to build the TCR beta libraries. TCRdb redid the calling of the multiplex PCR reads with MiXCR, one entry per CDR3 protein. The sample yields some 340,000 distinct CDR3 sequences, about 23% seen once. This CDR3 is 15 amino acids long. CDR1 SGHAT and CDR2 FQNNGV come from the germline V gene. Trimming took off 5 bases at V and 5 bases at J, with 15 bases between the two ends. The data are from a study of regulatory T cells in long-lasting Graves disease. Specified time point: persistent/refractory GD, antithyroid drugs over 5 years with positive TRAb. Following extraction of RNA from PBMCs, that RNA was used to make the TCR library.

The chain joins TRBV11-2 to TRBJ2-2; tentatively, D is TRBD2 (5 bases). The sequences come from peripheral blood mononuclear cells (PBMCs), collected when the disease was refractory, from a patient treated with antithyroid drugs. This TCR came from a woman between 40 and 50 years old with Graves disease. The CDR3 region is CASSPRGWETGELFF. CDR3 coding DNA: TGTGCCAGCAGCCCCAGAGGGTGGGAGACCGGGGAGCTGTTTTTT.